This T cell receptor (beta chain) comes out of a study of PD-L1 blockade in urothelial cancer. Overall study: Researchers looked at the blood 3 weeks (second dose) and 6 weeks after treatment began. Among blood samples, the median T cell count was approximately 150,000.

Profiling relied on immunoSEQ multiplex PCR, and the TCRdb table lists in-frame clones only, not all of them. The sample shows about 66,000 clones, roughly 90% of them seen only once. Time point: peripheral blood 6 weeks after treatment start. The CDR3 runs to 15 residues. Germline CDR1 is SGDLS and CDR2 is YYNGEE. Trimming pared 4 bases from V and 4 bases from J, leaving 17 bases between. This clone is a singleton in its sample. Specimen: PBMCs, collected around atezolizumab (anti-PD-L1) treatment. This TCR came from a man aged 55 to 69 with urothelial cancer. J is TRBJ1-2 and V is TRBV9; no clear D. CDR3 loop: CASSPIGLLVYGYTF. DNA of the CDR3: TGTGCCAGCAGCCCGATCGGACTGCTGGTCTATGGCTACACCTTC.